The rows below give T cell receptor beta chains drawn from one sample of a study of cytomegalovirus exposure and HLA in healthy donors. Repertoires were generated with immunoSEQ multiplex PCR, while TCRdb's copy carries only in-frame clones and drops some. Of around 130,000 clones in the sample, roughly three quarters were seen once. The material sequenced was PBMCs. These TCRs come from a woman between 25 and 40 years old in good health and CMV-seronegative. Both conserved end residues are part of each CDR3. D genes are given only for firm matches. Clone size is given for some rows only: seen once, a few or many times, or a class if the clone is expanded.

>TRBJ2-5|15|few|NA|TRBV5-5
CASSLYAGLEETQYF
TGTGCCAGCAGCTTGTATGCGGGGCTTGAAGAGACCCAGTACTTC
>TRBJ2-5|15|NA|NA|TRBV29-1
CSVVIPGVKFETQYF
TGCAGCGTTGTAATCCCGGGTGTTAAATTTGAGACCCAGTACTTC
>TRBJ2-2|17|NA|NA|TRBV27
CASSFLRRRGSTGELFF
TGTGCCAGCAGTTTCCTCCGGAGACGAGGGAGCACCGGGGAGCTGTTTTTT
>TRBJ2-3|11|NA|NA|TRBV7-8
CASSLAGTQYF
TGTGCCAGCAGCTTAGCCGGTACGCAGTATTTT
>TRBJ1-6|12|NA|NA|TRBV5-4
CASSPNNSPLHF
TGTGCCAGCAGCCCTAATAATTCACCCCTCCACTTT
>TRBJ2-5|12|NA|NA|TRBV29-1
CSVVQGRETQYF
TGCAGCGTGGTCCAGGGGCGAGAGACCCAGTACTTC
>TRBJ2-5|12|NA|NA|TRBV6-1
CASRRAAETQYF
TGTGCCAGCAGGCGGGCCGCAGAGACCCAGTACTTC
>TRBJ2-3|10|NA|NA|TRBV2
CASKRDTQYF
TGTGCCAGCAAGCGGGATACGCAGTATTTT
>TRBJ2-7|14|NA|TRBD2|TRBV6-6
CASSPGTSVYEQYF
TGTGCCAGCAGTCCCGGGACTAGCGTCTACGAGCAGTACTTC
>TRBJ2-7|14|NA|TRBD1|TRBV29-1
CSVGTTGDPYEQYF
TGCAGCGTGGGAACAACAGGGGACCCATACGAGCAGTACTTC
>TRBJ2-5|16|few|TRBD2|TRBV6-6
CASSFRTSGYQETQYF
TGTGCCAGCAGTTTTCGGACTAGCGGATACCAAGAGACCCAGTACTTC
>TRBJ2-5|17|NA|TRBD2|TRBV5-1
CASSSGTSGRRGETQYF
TGCGCCAGCAGCTCAGGGACTAGCGGGCGACGGGGAGAGACCCAGTACTTC
>TRBJ2-3|15|NA|NA|TRBV27
CASSHSGRLTDTQYF
TGTGCCAGCAGCCACTCGGGCAGACTAACAGATACGCAGTATTTT
>TRBJ2-6|17|NA|TRBD1|TRBV27
CASRVQGARSGANVLTF
TGTGCCAGCAGAGTACAGGGGGCGCGATCCGGGGCCAACGTCCTGACTTTC
>TRBJ2-3|17|NA|TRBD1|TRBV13
CASSFIPGQGFTDTQYF
TGTGCCAGCAGCTTTATACCGGGACAGGGTTTCACAGATACGCAGTATTTT
>TRBJ2-7|16|few|NA|TRBV9
CASSVEDSRSPYEQYF
TGTGCCAGCAGCGTAGAGGACAGCCGATCTCCCTACGAGCAGTACTTC
>TRBJ2-1|15|NA|TRBD2|TRBV14
CASSQQRGVYNEQFF
TGTGCCAGCAGCCAACAGCGGGGGGTTTACAATGAGCAGTTCTTC
>TRBJ1-5|14|NA|NA|TRBV5-1
CASSLGRGNQPQHF
TGCGCCAGCAGCTTGGGCAGGGGCAATCAGCCCCAGCATTTT
>TRBJ2-2|16|few|NA|TRBV5-1
CASSLALQGSTGELFF
TGCGCCAGCAGCTTGGCTTTACAGGGAAGCACCGGGGAGCTGTTTTTT
>TRBJ2-3|12|NA|TRBD1|TRBV11-3
CASSKGDSTQYF
TGTGCCAGCAGCAAGGGGGACAGTACGCAGTATTTT
>TRBJ1-5|15|NA|NA|TRBV19
CASSGLSGKNQPQHF
TGTGCCAGTAGTGGGCTGTCTGGCAAAAATCAGCCCCAGCATTTT
>TRBJ1-4|17|NA|TRBD1|TRBV7-9
CASSGGDRGLANEKLFF
TGTGCCAGCAGCGGAGGGGACAGGGGGTTGGCTAATGAAAAACTGTTTTTT
>TRBJ1-1|14|NA|TRBD1|TRBV5-1
CASSPGQGGTEAFF
TGCGCCAGCAGCCCCGGACAGGGGGGCACTGAAGCTTTCTTT
>TRBJ2-6|16|NA|NA|TRBV2
CASSEVRGDGANVLTF
TGTGCCAGCAGTGAAGTCCGGGGAGACGGGGCCAACGTCCTGACTTTC
>TRBJ2-7|15|NA|TRBD1|TRBV5-1
CASSLGGTGYYEQYF
TGCGCCAGCAGCTTGGGGGGGACAGGGTACTACGAGCAGTACTTC
>TRBJ2-2|16|NA|TRBD2|TRBV11-3
CASSLGLAGNTGELFF
TGTGCCAGCAGCTTAGGACTAGCGGGGAACACCGGGGAGCTGTTTTTT
>TRBJ2-1|16|NA|TRBD2|TRBV5-8
CASSLGLAGNYNEQFF
TGTGCCAGCAGCTTGGGACTAGCGGGGAACTACAATGAGCAGTTCTTC
>TRBJ2-3|12|few|TRBD2|TRBV6-6
CATMGGTDTQYF
TGTGCCACCATGGGGGGGACAGATACGCAGTATTTT
>TRBJ2-6|15|NA|NA|TRBV19
CASSIRTTGANVLTF
TGTGCCAGTAGTATCCGGACTACTGGGGCCAACGTCCTGACTTTC
>TRBJ1-2|16|NA|NA|TRBV5-7
CASSGVYSTTRNGYTF
TGTGCCAGCAGCGGTGTGTACTCGACAACTAGAAATGGCTACACCTTC
>TRBJ1-1|17|NA|NA|TRBV28
CASSLSLADSRNTEAFF
TGTGCCAGCAGTTTATCCCTAGCGGACAGTCGGAACACTGAAGCTTTCTTT
>TRBJ1-1|16|NA|NA|TRBV9
CASSSGMLHMNTEAFF
TGTGCCAGCAGCTCCGGGATGTTACACATGAACACTGAAGCTTTCTTT
>TRBJ1-2|13|NA|NA|TRBV7-2
CASSLGQTYGYTF
TGTGCCAGCAGCTTAGGGCAAACCTATGGCTACACCTTC
>TRBJ1-2|15|NA|NA|TRBV18
CASSPRTATNYGYTF
TGTGCCAGCTCACCCAGGACAGCCACTAACTATGGCTACACCTTC
>TRBJ2-5|17|NA|TRBD2|TRBV27
CASSFTGGSLFIETQYF
TGTGCCAGCAGTTTTACGGGGGGGAGCTTATTTATAGAGACCCAGTACTTC
>TRBJ2-6|20|NA|TRBD2|TRBV5-1
CASSLKPWTSGISGANVLTF
TGCGCCAGCAGCCTCAAACCGTGGACTAGCGGGATCTCTGGGGCCAACGTCCTGACTTTC
>TRBJ2-3|13|NA|NA|TRBV6-4
CASSRASTDTQYF
TGTGCCAGCTCGCGCGCAAGCACAGATACGCAGTATTTT
>TRBJ1-2|16|few|TRBD1|TRBV5-5
CASSLTGTGGGGGYTF
TGTGCCAGCAGCCTAACCGGGACAGGGGGCGGAGGTGGCTACACCTTC
>TRBJ2-1|13|NA|TRBD1|TRBV30
CAWSSHRGREQFF
TGTGCCTGGAGTTCTCACAGGGGTAGGGAGCAGTTCTTC
>TRBJ1-5|15|NA|TRBD1|TRBV10-3
CAISESTGGHQPQHF
TGTGCCATCAGTGAGTCGACAGGGGGCCATCAGCCCCAGCATTTT
>TRBJ1-2|13|NA|TRBD1|TRBV6-1
CASRTGGTYGYTF
TGTGCCAGCCGGACAGGGGGAACCTATGGCTACACCTTC
>TRBJ2-4|16|once|NA|TRBV7-9
CASSLVQGAAKNIQYF
TGTGCCAGCAGCTTAGTACAGGGAGCAGCCAAAAACATTCAGTACTTC
>TRBJ1-1|15|once|NA|TRBV30
CAWNRAGSLNTEAFF
TGTGCCTGGAACCGGGCGGGCAGCCTGAACACTGAAGCTTTCTTT
>TRBJ2-7|15|NA|NA|TRBV11-2
CASRYRTDLPYEQYF
TGTGCCAGCAGGTACCGGACAGATCTCCCCTACGAGCAGTACTTC
>TRBJ2-7|16|NA|TRBD1|TRBV7-3
CASSSTGTGVSYEQYF
TGTGCCAGCAGCTCCACCGGGACAGGGGTTTCCTACGAGCAGTACTTC
>TRBJ2-4|14|once|TRBD1|TRBV5-1
CASSLWSGGNIQYF
TGCGCCAGCAGTCTCTGGTCAGGGGGAAACATTCAGTACTTC
>TRBJ1-1|15|NA|NA|TRBV7-9
CASSFQPAANTEAFF
TGTGCCAGCAGCTTCCAGCCCGCGGCGAACACTGAAGCTTTCTTT
>TRBJ2-5|16|few|TRBD2|TRBV2
CASSAGTSGPGETQYF
TGTGCCAGCAGCGCCGGGACTAGCGGGCCGGGAGAGACCCAGTACTTC
>TRBJ1-2|15|NA|NA|TRBV5-4
CASSLDVESNYGYTF
TGTGCCAGCAGCTTGGATGTCGAGTCTAACTATGGCTACACCTTC
>TRBJ2-3|13|NA|NA|TRBV28
CASSSVSTDTQYF
TGTGCCAGCAGTTCAGTCAGCACAGATACGCAGTATTTT
>TRBJ1-2|15|NA|NA|TRBV10-3
CAIRLGQFKGYGYTF
TGTGCCATCAGACTAGGACAGTTTAAGGGCTATGGCTACACCTTC
>TRBJ2-3|11|NA|TRBD1|TRBV7-8
CASSSGGTQYF
TGTGCCAGCAGCTCAGGGGGTACGCAGTATTTT
>TRBJ1-2|15|few|TRBD1|TRBV6-6
CASISSIGTGRGYTF
TGTGCCAGCATCAGCTCCATCGGGACAGGGCGCGGCTACACCTTC
>TRBJ2-7|15|NA|TRBD2|TRBV7-2
CASSFSTGLAVEQYF
TGTGCCAGCAGCTTTAGCACTGGGCTAGCGGTCGAGCAGTACTTC